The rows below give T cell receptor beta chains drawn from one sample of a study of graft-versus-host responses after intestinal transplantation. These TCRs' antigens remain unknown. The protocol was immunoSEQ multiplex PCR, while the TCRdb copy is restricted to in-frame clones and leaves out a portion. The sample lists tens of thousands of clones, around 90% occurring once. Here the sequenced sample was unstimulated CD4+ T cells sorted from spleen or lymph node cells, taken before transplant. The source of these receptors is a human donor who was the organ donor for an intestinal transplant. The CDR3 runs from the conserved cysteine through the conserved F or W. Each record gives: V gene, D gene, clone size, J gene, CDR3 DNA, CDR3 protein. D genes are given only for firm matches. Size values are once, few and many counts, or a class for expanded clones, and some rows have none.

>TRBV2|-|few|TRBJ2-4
TGTGCCAGCGGGCGGGAACAGGGGGCCAAAAACATTCAGTACTTC
CASGREQGAKNIQYF
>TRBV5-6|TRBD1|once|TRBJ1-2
TGTGCCAGCAGCTTGTTCCAGGGGGCGGATGGCTACACCTTC
CASSLFQGADGYTF
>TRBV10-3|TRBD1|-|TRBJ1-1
TGTGCCATCAGTGAGGATACAGGGGACACTGAAGCTTTCTTT
CAISEDTGDTEAFF
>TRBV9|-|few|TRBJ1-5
TGTGCCAGCAGCGCACAGGGACACAATCAGCCCCAGCATTTT
CASSAQGHNQPQHF
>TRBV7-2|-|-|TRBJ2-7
TGTGCCAGCAGCTTAGAGTCCGGACTCGCCTACGAGCAGTACTTC
CASSLESGLAYEQYF
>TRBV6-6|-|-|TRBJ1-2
TGTGCCAGCAGTGGGGGGGACGGGCGGCTTTATGGCTACACCTTC
CASSGGDGRLYGYTF
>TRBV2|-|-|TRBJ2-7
TGTGCCAGCAGTGAAACCAGGGGAGGGGAGCAGTACTTC
CASSETRGGEQYF
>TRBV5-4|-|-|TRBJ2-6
TGTGCCAGCAGCCCGTCACAGGTCTCTGGGGCCAACGTCCTGACTTTC
CASSPSQVSGANVLTF
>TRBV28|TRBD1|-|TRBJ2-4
TGTGCCAGCTCCTCGCGACAGGGCCTGAAAAACATTCAGTACTTC
CASSSRQGLKNIQYF
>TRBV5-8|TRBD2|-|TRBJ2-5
TGTGCCAGCAGCCCGTTTGGTAGCGGGAGTCCAGAGACCCAGTACTTC
CASSPFGSGSPETQYF
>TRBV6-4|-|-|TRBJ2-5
TGTGCCAGCACCCCGAGGGATGAGACCCAGTACTTC
CASTPRDETQYF
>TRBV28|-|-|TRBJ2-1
TGTGCCAGCAGTGGCCCCGGAGTGCCCGGCAATGAGCAGTTCTTC
CASSGPGVPGNEQFF
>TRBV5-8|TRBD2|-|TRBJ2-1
TGTGCCAGCAGCTTGGGAGGGTCTAGCGGGAGCGATGAGCAGTTCTTC
CASSLGGSSGSDEQFF
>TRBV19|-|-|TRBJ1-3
TGTGCCAGCGGACTTCTGCTCGGAAACACCATATATTTT
CASGLLLGNTIYF
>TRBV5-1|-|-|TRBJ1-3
TGCGCCAGCAGCTTGGACAGATCCTCTGGAAACACCATATATTTT
CASSLDRSSGNTIYF
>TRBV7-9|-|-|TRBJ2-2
TGTGCCAGCAGCTTAGCCGAGACCGGGGAGCTGTTTTTT
CASSLAETGELFF
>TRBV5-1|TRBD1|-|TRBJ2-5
TGCGCCAGCAGTTTAGAGTCAGGGGGCCGGACCCAGTACTTC
CASSLESGGRTQYF
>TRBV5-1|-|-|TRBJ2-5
TGCGCCAGCAGCTTGGGTCCAGGGCAAGAGACCCAGTACTTC
CASSLGPGQETQYF
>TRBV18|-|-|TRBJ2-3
TGTGCCAGCTCACCCTTCTTGAGTAGCGGAGCGGCAGGAGATACGCAGTATTTT
CASSPFLSSGAAGDTQYF
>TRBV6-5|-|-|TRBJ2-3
TGTGCCAGCAGTTACTTAAATACGCAGTATTTT
CASSYLNTQYF
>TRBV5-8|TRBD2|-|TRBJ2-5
TGTGCCAGCAGCTTGGCTCTAGCGGGTTTGCAAGAGACCCAGTACTTC
CASSLALAGLQETQYF
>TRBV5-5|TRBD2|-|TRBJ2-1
TGTGCCAGCAGCTTGGCCCTAGCGGGAGGGCCTAGCCGCAATCATGAGCAGTTCTTC
CASSLALAGGPSRNHEQFF
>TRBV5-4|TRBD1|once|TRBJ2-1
TGTGCCAGCAGCTTACTGGGACAGGGTTACAATGAGCAGTTCTTC
CASSLLGQGYNEQFF
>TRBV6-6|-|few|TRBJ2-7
TGTGCCAGCAGTTACGGGAGCGGCGGGACGGGCGAGCAGTACTTC
CASSYGSGGTGEQYF
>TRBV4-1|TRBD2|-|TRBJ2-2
TGCGCCAGCAGCCACCAACGGGAGGGGGTCGGGGAGCTGTTTTTT
CASSHQREGVGELFF
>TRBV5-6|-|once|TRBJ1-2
TGTGCCAGCAGCTTCAGGACAGAATACTATGGCTACACCTTC
CASSFRTEYYGYTF
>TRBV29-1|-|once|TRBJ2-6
TGCAGCGTTGGTGAGGGAGTAGCTGGGGCCAACGTCCTGACTTTC
CSVGEGVAGANVLTF
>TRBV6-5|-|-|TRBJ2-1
TGTGCCAGCACTTATAGGACGGGGAGCTCCTACAATGAGCAGTTCTTC
CASTYRTGSSYNEQFF
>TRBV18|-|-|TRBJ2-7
TGTGCCAGCTCACCCGCGGCATTTAGCTCCTACGAGCAGTACTTC
CASSPAAFSSYEQYF
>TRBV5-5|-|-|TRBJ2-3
TGTGCCAGCAGCCCATCCCAAGATACGCAGTATTTT
CASSPSQDTQYF
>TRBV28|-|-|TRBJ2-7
TGTGCCAGCAGTACTTCCTACTACGAGCAGTACTTC
CASSTSYYEQYF
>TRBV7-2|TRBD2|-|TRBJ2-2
TGTGCCAGCAGCCAACTAGCGGGAGGGATAGGGGGGGAGCTGTTTTTT
CASSQLAGGIGGELFF
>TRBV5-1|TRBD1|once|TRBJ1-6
TGCGCCAGCAGCCCTGGGACAGGGGGCAATTCACCCCTCCACTTT
CASSPGTGGNSPLHF
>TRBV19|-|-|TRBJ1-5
TGTGCCAGTAGTACTATTACCCAGCCCCAGCATTTT
CASSTITQPQHF
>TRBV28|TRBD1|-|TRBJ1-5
TGTGCCAGCAGTGCCCCCCCGAGGGGGACAGGGATCAACCACGCCCTCAATCAGCCCCAGCATTTT
CASSAPPRGTGINHALNQPQHF
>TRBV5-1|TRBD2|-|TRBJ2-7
TGCGCCAGCAGAACAACTAGCGGGGCTAGCTCCTACGAGCAGTACTTC
CASRTTSGASSYEQYF
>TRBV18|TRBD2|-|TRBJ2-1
TGTGCCAGCTCACCACTTGCTAGCGGAGGACCCAATGAGCAGTTCTTC
CASSPLASGGPNEQFF
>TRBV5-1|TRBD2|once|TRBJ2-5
TGCGCCAGCAGCTTGGAAACTAGCGGGGCACAAGAGACCCAGTACTTC
CASSLETSGAQETQYF
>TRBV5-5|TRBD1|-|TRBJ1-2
TGTGCCAGCAGCTTGGCCGGGACAGGGGGTTCCTATGGCTACACCTTC
CASSLAGTGGSYGYTF
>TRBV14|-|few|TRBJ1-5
TGTGCCAGCAGCCAACCGAGGTCCTCTCAGCCCCAGCATTTT
CASSQPRSSQPQHF
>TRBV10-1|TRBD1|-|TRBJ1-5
TGCGCCAGCAGTGAGTCGAAGGTACAGGGGGGTAATCAGCCCCAGCATTTT
CASSESKVQGGNQPQHF
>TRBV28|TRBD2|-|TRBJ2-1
TGTGCCAGCAGTTTACTATCCGGGACTAGCGCCTACAATGAGCAGTTCTTC
CASSLLSGTSAYNEQFF
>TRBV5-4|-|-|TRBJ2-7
TGTGCCAGCAGCTTATCGACGAGCCTTACTATCGAGCAGTACTTC
CASSLSTSLTIEQYF
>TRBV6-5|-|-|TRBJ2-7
TGTGCCAGCAGTTACCAGGCAGGTCCCTACGAGCAGTACTTC
CASSYQAGPYEQYF
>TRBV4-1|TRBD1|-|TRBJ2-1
TGCGCCAGCAGCCAAGAGGGGACAGGGGGCAATGAGCAGTTCTTC
CASSQEGTGGNEQFF
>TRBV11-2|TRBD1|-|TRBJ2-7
TGTGCCAGCGCCCCGGGACAGGGAATAACCTACGAGCAGTACTTC
CASAPGQGITYEQYF
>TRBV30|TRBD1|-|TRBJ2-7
TGTGCCTGGAACCCCCGGACAGGGGCCTACGAGCAGTACTTC
CAWNPRTGAYEQYF
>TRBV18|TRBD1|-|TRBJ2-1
TGTGCCAGCTCACCACCGACGTCGGCAGGGGGATTGGGCAATGAGCAGTTCTTC
CASSPPTSAGGLGNEQFF
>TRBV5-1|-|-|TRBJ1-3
TGCGCCAGCAGCTTACGTGAAGCGGGACACCCTGGAAACACCATATATTTT
CASSLREAGHPGNTIYF
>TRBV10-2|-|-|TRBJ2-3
TGCGCCAGCAGACGGACTTACTCCACGACCACAGATACGCAGTATTTT
CASRRTYSTTTDTQYF
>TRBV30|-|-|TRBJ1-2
TGTGCCTGGAGTGTACGCTCAAGGCAGGGAGGAGGCTACACCTTC
CAWSVRSRQGGGYTF
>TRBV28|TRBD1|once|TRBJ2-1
TGTGCCAGCAGTTTAGGGTTGGGACAGGGGCACAATGAGCAGTTCTTC
CASSLGLGQGHNEQFF
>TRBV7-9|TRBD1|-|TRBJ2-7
TGTGCCAGCAGCCCACGACAGGGGAGCTCCTACGAGCAGTACTTC
CASSPRQGSSYEQYF
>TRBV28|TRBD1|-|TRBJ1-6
TGTGCCAGCAGTTTGGGGGACAGGGGTAATTCACCCCTCCACTTT
CASSLGDRGNSPLHF
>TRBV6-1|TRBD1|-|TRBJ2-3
TGTGCCAGCAGTGAAGGGACAGGGGATACGCAGTATTTT
CASSEGTGDTQYF
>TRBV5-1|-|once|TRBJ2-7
TGCGCCAGCAGCTCCTTCTACAGGGCTAGCTCCTACGAGCAGTACTTC
CASSSFYRASSYEQYF
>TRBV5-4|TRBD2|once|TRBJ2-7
TGTGCCAGCAACCGAGAGCGGGGGGGGGTTTACGAGCAGTACTTC
CASNRERGGVYEQYF
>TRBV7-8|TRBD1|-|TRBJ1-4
TGTGCCAGCAGCTTAGGGGACAGTTTCTGGTTCGGAGCAACTAATGAAAAACTGTTTTTT
CASSLGDSFWFGATNEKLFF
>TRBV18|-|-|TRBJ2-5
TGTGCCAGCTCACCAGGCGAGACCCAGTACTTC
CASSPGETQYF